This TCR beta chain came from a study of blood T cell repertoires in COVID-19. Study-wide context: Material from acute and convalescent COVID-19 was sourced from the United States, Italy and Spain. PBMCs, B-cell-depleted T cells, or T cells were the source of the cDNA or gDNA that made up the material.

TCRdb keeps only in-frame clones here, not all; method: immunoSEQ multiplex PCR. In the table there are approximately 260,000 clones, 75% to 90% of which are singletons. The CDR3 spans 16 residues. Unmatched junction bases numbered 11, after V lost 6 bases and J lost 4 bases. Per germline, CDR1 KGHDR and CDR2 SFDVKD. The chain has TRBV24-1 and TRBJ2-3; TRBD2 matches at 8 bases. The clonotype comes from a man aged 55 to 70 who had recovered from COVID-19. Source material: peripheral blood. CDR3 bases: TGTGCCACCAGTCTTCCCCCGGGGGGGCAGGCAGATACGCAGTATTTT. Translated, it gives CATSLPPGGQADTQYF.